The entry below describes one T cell receptor (beta chain). This clone came up a few times. There is no known antigen for this receptor. Per-base quality was not reported, and no clone a single base away is much larger than it. CDR1 MDHEN and CDR2 SYDVKM were looked up in the germline V gene. The CDR3 measures 14 amino acids from cysteine to phenylalanine. The kept DNA is CDR3 alone, 42 bases in frame from the first base. V drops 6 bases and J drops 1 base, leaving 12 bases in between. Donors were healthy HIV-negative adults with no recently reported acute infections or vaccinations. Every donor was a Caucasian adult residing in Nashville, Tennessee, USA. CD4+ T cells were enriched by magnetic negative selection; naive cells were then positively selected on CD45RA, and the negative fraction formed the memory subset. Blood was collected by leukapheresis, and PBMCs were isolated by Ficoll-Histopaque density gradient centrifugation and then cryopreserved in liquid nitrogen vapor phase. Analytical flow cytometry was used to check the purity and quantity of each magnetically sorted T cell population. Each sorted fraction had its genomic DNA isolated and then quantified by UV absorbance on a Nanodrop 2000c.

The data stem from a study of shared clonotypes between healthy human individuals (dated by TCRdb to about 2020). In terms of the full investigation: The cohort included three men and a couple of women between 18 and 49 years of age. Per donor, three plates each were used for CD4 naive and CD4 memory, two for CD8 naive, and one for CD8 memory. The study deeply sequenced blood TCR repertoires of five healthy adults to estimate repertoire size and the extent of clonotype sharing between individuals. Libraries were prepared and TCR repertoires were sequenced by different laboratories using diverse techniques, in order to increase sequencing depth and limit assay-specific biases. Between about 0.9 and 9 billion PBMCs per donor were obtained by leukapheresis.

Using the deep immunoSEQ assay, multiplex PCR amplified TCR CDR3 regions from genomic DNA. Extracted genomic DNA from each cell subset was spread evenly across all wells of several immunoSEQ 96-well plates, with each plate serving as a replicate. For sorted subsets, each replicate PCR was loaded with approximately 190 ng genomic DNA, equivalent to 30,000 or so T cell genomes. Purified libraries were measured with a Qubit 3.0 fluorometer, size-checked on a Bioanalyzer 2100, and measured again with the KAPA Library Quantification kit. Each immunoSEQ 96-well plate was sequenced on its own single-read 150-cycle Illumina NextSeq 550 flow cell. Per the authors' processing: The immunoSEQ output contained only junctional sequences without quality scores, so filtering could not match that applied to full-length reads. To assign V/J genes and CDR3, sequences were annotated using PyIR, a Python wrapper for IgBLAST v1.9, with IMGT germline references. Reads with weak V/J assignments (E-value above 1e-6), missing CDR3, stop codons, out-of-frame junctions, or ambiguous translated residues were removed. V3J clonotypes were defined by identical inferred V gene, J gene, and CDR3 amino acid sequence. Percentage overlap between repertoires was calculated by dividing the number of shared unique clonotypes by the size of the smaller repertoire. Repertoire richness was assessed with RTK rarefaction, the Chao1 estimator, and Recon v2.1 estimates of unobserved clonotypes. Generation probabilities were computed with OLGA for all TCRbeta clonotypes obtained by the gDNA method from several donors. This is the immuneACCESS table as TCRdb keeps it, with only in-frame sequences that have V and J called. A part of the clones is gone; compared with another copy, unresolved V genes explain less than half, and the rest is unexplained. V and J calls and clone size are those listed in that table; D and trimming were worked out from the DNA. This sample gives a few million clones in total; 93% of them show up just once. The ten biggest clones cover 0.39% of the sample.

General study outcomes and caveats: Approximately 5% of naive CD4, around 3.6% of naive CD8, about 2.1% of memory CD4, and about 0.4% of memory CD8 clonotypes were shared across a few donors. Even with the large sequencing depth, rarefaction of the sorted-subset datasets indicated that sequencing was incomplete. The genetic and exposure-history diversity represented was limited by the small number of donors. Based on pairwise subsampling, the degree of clonotype sharing among donors was expected to be affected by sequencing depth. Only blood was sampled, and tissue TCR repertoires likely differ from those in blood. Naive subsets generally had larger estimated clonotype richness than memory subsets. Compared with non-shared clonotypes, the clonotypes found in all four sorted-subset donors had higher generation probabilities.

The rearrangement joined TRBV28 to TRBJ2-5; the D region may be TRBD1 or TRBD2, each matching 6 bases equally. The TCR comes from a man younger than 35 in good health. Some clones in this sample may be carry-over from other donors' samples. Sequenced material: naive CD4+ T cells from PBMCs. Read against the paper, the sample's cell subset or site label means: CD45RA+ positively selected. This receptor has the CDR3 CASRGGQPQETQYF. The DNA reads as follows: TGTGCCAGCAGGGGAGGACAGCCCCAAGAGACCCAGTACTTC.